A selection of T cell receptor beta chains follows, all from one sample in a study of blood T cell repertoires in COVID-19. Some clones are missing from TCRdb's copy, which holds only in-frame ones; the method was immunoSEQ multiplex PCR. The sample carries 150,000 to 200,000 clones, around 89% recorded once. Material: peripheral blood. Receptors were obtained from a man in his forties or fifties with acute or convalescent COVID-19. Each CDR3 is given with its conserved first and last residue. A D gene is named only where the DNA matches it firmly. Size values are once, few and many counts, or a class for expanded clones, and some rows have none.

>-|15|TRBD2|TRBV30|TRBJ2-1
TGTGCCTGGAGGCGACTAGCGGGGGCTTACAATGAGCAGTTCTTC
CAWRRLAGAYNEQFF
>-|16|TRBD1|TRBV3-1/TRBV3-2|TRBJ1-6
TGTGCCAGCAGCCAAGGGACAGGGTTTGGTCGGGGCCCCCTCCACTTT
CASSQGTGFGRGPLHF
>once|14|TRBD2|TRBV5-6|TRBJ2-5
TGTGCCAGCAGCAACCTAGCGGGGCAAGAGACCCAGTACTTC
CASSNLAGQETQYF
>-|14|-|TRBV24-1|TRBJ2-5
TGTGCCACCAGTGATCCGGGAACTACGGAGACCCAGTACTTC
CATSDPGTTETQYF
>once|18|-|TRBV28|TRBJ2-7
TGTGCCAGCAGTTCCCGACAGGCCACCTTAAGGGGCTCCTACGAGCAGTACTTC
CASSSRQATLRGSYEQYF
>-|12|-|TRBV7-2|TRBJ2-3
TGTGCCAGCAGCCCGGTCACAGATACGCAGTATTTT
CASSPVTDTQYF
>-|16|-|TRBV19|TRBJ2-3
TGTGCCAGTAGTATAGTGGGGGCCTCTAGCACAGATACGCAGTATTTT
CASSIVGASSTDTQYF
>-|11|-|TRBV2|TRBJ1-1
TGTGCCAGCAGTACAGGGTTACGGGCTTTCTTT
CASSTGLRAFF
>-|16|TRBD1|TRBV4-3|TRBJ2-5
TGCGCCAGCAGCTTTTGGGACAGGGATGAGGAAGAGACCCAGTACTTC
CASSFWDRDEEETQYF
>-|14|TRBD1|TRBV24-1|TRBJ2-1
TGTGCCACCAGTCCGGGACAGGTCGGCGATGAGCAGTTCTTC
CATSPGQVGDEQFF
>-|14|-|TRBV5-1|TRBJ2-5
TGCGCCAGCGCCACGTCGGTGTCCCAAGAGACCCAGTACTTC
CASATSVSQETQYF
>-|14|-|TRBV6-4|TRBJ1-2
TGTGCCAGCAGTGAGGGACTGCAGATGGGAGGCTACACCTTC
CASSEGLQMGGYTF
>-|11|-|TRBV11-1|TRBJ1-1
TGTGCCAGCAGCCAAAACACTGAAGCTTTCTTT
CASSQNTEAFF
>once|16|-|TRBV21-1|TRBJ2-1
TGTGCCAGCCCGGCTAGCGGGAGGCTGGCGGATAATGAGCAGTTCTTC
CASPASGRLADNEQFF
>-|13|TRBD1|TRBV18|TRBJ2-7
TGTGCCAGCTCACCAAACAGGGGCTACGAGCAGTACTTC
CASSPNRGYEQYF
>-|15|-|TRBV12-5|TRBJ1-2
TGTGCTAGTGGTTTGGGGCCGGGGGGATTCTATGGCTACACCTTC
CASGLGPGGFYGYTF
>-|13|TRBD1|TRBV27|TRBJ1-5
TGTGCCAGCAGTATAGACAGGGATCAGCCCCAGCATTTT
CASSIDRDQPQHF
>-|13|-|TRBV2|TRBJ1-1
TGTGCCAGCATGTCCAGGGCGAACACTGAAGCTTTCTTT
CASMSRANTEAFF
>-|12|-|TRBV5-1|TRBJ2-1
TGCGCCAGCAGCCCCACACGAAATGAGCAGTTCTTC
CASSPTRNEQFF
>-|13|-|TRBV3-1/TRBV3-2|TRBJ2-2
TGTGCCAGCAGCCACCTCAGGGACGGGGAGCTGTTTTTT
CASSHLRDGELFF
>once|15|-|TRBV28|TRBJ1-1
TGTGCCAGCAGTTTACTGGGCAGCCAGAACACTGAAGCTTTCTTT
CASSLLGSQNTEAFF
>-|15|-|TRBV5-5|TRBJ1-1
TGTGCCAGCAGCTTGAGGAGACAGATTGACACTGAAGCTTTCTTT
CASSLRRQIDTEAFF
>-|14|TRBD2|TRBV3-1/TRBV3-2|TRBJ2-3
TGTGCCAGCAGCCAACCTAGCGGGGGGGCCTTAGTTTATTTT
CASSQPSGGALVYF
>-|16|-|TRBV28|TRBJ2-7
TGTGCCAGCAGTTTACCCCCGGGGAGGAGTTCCTACGAGCAGTACTTC
CASSLPPGRSSYEQYF
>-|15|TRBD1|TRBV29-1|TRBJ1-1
TGCAGCGTTGGGGAATCAGGGGGCGTTGGCACTGAAGCTTTCTTT
CSVGESGGVGTEAFF
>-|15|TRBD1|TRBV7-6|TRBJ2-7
TGTGCCAGCAGCTTCGGACAGGGGATCTCCTACGAGCAGTACTTC
CASSFGQGISYEQYF
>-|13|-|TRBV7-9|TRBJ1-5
TGTGCCAGCAGCTCGACAGACAATCAGCCCCAGCATTTT
CASSSTDNQPQHF
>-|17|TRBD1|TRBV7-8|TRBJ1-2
TGTGCCAGCAGCTCCTCGAGGGACAGGGGGCTTTCCTATGGCTACACCTTC
CASSSSRDRGLSYGYTF
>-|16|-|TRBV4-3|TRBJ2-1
TGCGCCAGCAGCCAAACGTATATTCGGCAGGGAAATGAGCAGTTCTTC
CASSQTYIRQGNEQFF
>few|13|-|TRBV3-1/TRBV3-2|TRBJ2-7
TGTGCCAGCAGAGGAGTCAGGGTGGAAGAGCAGTACTTC
CASRGVRVEEQYF
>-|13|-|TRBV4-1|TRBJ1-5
TGCGCCAGCAGCCAACAGGCTGGTCAGCCCCAGCATTTT
CASSQQAGQPQHF
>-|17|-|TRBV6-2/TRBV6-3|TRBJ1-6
TGTGCCAGCAGTTACCCAGGGGACGGCTCCTATAATTCACCCCTCCACTTT
CASSYPGDGSYNSPLHF
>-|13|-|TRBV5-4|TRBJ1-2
TGTGCCAGCAGCCGGGATGTCCCTTATGGCTACACCTTC
CASSRDVPYGYTF
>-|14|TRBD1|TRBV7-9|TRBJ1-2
TGTGCCAGCAGCTTAGGCGGGACAGGGTTTGGCTACACCTTC
CASSLGGTGFGYTF
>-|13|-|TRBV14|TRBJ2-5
TGTGCCAGCAGCCATTGGGCCCAAGAGACCCAGTACTTC
CASSHWAQETQYF
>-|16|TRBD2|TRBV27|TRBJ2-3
TGTGCCAGCAGTACACTTAGCGGGAGGGGCGCGGATACGCAGTATTTT
CASSTLSGRGADTQYF
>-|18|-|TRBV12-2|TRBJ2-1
TGTGCAAGTCGCTTAGGGGGCAGGGGACCCTACTACTACAATGAGCAGTTCTTC
CASRLGGRGPYYYNEQFF
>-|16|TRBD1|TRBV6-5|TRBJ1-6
TGTGCCAGCAGTTACTCGACAGGGCTGAGAAATTCACCCCTCCACTTT
CASSYSTGLRNSPLHF
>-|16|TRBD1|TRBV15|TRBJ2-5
TGTGCCACCAGCAGAGGGGACAGGGGGCTTCTAGAGACCCAGTACTTC
CATSRGDRGLLETQYF